These 4 T cell receptor beta chains originate from one sample sequenced in a study of T cell changes during pregnancy in multiple sclerosis. Assay: immunoSEQ multiplex PCR; the TCRdb copy retains only in-frame clones and omits some. The sample lists some 95,000 clones; almost 95% were seen once. The source was peripheral blood, collected in the first trimester of pregnancy. The receptors come from a female donor with multiple sclerosis, enrolled in a pregnancy study.

The chain employs TRBV29-1 and TRBJ2-1, with D unclear. The CDR3 contains 14 residues. Germline V CDR1 and CDR2: SQVTM, ANQGSEA. Trimming cost V 0 bases and J 6 bases, with 12 bases left between them. CDR3 sequence reads: CSVEDWKGGNEQFF. The CDR3 nucleotides are TGCAGCGTTGAAGACTGGAAAGGCGGCAATGAGCAGTTCTTC.

V and J are TRBV5-8 and TRBJ2-5; D is possibly TRBD1 (6 bases). The better agreement between TRBJ2-7 and the DNA end casts doubt on the J call. Germline-derived CDR1 and CDR2 are SGHTS and YDEGEE. The CDR3 is 15 amino acids. The CDR3 DNA follows: TGTGCCAGCAGCTTCGGGGCAGGGGCCTCCTACGAGCAGTACTTC. This codes for CASSFGAGASYEQYF.

In DNA, the CDR3 is TGTGCCAGTAGTATCGGAGATACGCAGTATTTT. Protein product: CASSIGDTQYF. The chain carries TRBV19 and TRBJ2-3, with D uncertain. This CDR3 has 11 amino acids. The V and J ends lost 3 bases and 5 bases respectively, with 3 bases between them. From germline, CDR1 is LNHDA and CDR2 SQIVND (reference sequence).

The chain recombines TRBV11-2 with TRBJ1-2, with a possible D match to TRBD1 (5 bases). Germline CDR1 SGHAT, CDR2 FQNNGV. The CDR3 covers 17 residues. V gave up 2 bases and J gave up 1 base, with 17 bases separating them. The CDR3 reads CASSLIRGRVGNYGYTF. The CDR3 DNA reads as TGTGCCAGCAGCTTAATTCGCGGCAGGGTGGGTAACTATGGCTACACCTTC.